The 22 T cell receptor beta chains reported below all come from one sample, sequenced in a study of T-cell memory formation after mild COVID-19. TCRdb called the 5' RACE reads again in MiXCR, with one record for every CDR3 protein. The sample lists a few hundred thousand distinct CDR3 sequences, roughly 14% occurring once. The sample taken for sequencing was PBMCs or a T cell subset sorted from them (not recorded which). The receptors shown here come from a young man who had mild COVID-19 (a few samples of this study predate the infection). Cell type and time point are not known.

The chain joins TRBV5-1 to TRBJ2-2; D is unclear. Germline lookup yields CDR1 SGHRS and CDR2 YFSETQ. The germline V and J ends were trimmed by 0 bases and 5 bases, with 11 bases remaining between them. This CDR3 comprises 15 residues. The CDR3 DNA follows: TGCGCCAGCAGCTTGGCCCCTCCAGCGACCGGGGAGCTGTTTTTT. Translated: CASSLAPPATGELFF.

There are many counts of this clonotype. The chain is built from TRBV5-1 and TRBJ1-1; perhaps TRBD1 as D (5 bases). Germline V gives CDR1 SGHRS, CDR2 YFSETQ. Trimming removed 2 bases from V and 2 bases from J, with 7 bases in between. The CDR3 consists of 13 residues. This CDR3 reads CASSFDSNTEAFF. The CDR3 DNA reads TGCGCCAGCAGCTTCGACAGTAACACTGAAGCTTTCTTT. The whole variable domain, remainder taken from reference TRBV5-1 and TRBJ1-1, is KAGVTQTPRYLIKTRGQQVTLSCSPISGHRSVSWYQQTPGQGLQFLFEYFSETQRNKGNFPGRFSGRQFSNSRSEMNVSTLELGDSALYLCASSFDSNTEAFFGQGTRLTVV.

CDR3 amino acids: CSARVSGGLVDTQYF. The CDR3 DNA sequence: TGCAGTGCTAGAGTGAGCGGGGGGCTAGTGGATACGCAGTATTTT. The rearrangement uses TRBV20-1 and TRBJ2-3; 9 bases are a match to TRBD2. Germline V CDR1 and CDR2: DFQATT, SNEGSKA (reference sequence). The CDR3 contains 15 residues. V dropped 1 base and J dropped 6; count of bases not matched to a gene: 8.

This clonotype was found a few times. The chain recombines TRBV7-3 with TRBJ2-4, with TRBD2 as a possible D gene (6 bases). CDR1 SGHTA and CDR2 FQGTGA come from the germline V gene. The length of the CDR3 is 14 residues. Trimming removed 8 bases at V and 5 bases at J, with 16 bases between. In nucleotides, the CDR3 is TGTGCCAGCTCCGAAACCGGGACTCAAAACATTCAGTACTTC. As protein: CASSETGTQNIQYF. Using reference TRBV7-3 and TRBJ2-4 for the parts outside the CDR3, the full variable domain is GAGVSQTPSNKVTEKGKYVELRCDPISGHTALYWYRQSLGQGPEFLIYFQGTGAADDSGLPNDRFFAVRPEGSVSTLKIQRTERGDSAVYLCASSETGTQNIQYFGAGTRLSVL.

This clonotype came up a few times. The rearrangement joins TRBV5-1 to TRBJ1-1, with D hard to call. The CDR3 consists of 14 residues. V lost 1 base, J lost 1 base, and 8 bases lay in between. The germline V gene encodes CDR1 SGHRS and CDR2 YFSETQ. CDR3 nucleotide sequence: TGCGCCAGCAGCTTGTTGTCAGCGAACACTGAAGCTTTCTTT. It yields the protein CASSLLSANTEAFF.

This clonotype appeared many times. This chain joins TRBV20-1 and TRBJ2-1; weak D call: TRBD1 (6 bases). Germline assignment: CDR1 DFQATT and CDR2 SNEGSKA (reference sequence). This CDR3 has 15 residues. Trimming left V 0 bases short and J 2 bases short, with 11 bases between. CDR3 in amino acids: CSARDSTGPYNEQFF. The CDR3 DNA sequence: TGCAGTGCTAGAGATTCGACAGGCCCCTACAATGAGCAGTTCTTC.

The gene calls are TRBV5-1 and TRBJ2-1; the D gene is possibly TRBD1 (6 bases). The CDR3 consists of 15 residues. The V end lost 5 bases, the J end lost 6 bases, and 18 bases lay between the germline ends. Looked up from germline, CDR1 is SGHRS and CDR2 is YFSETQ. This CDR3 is CASSVGQGTINEQFF. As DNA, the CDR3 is TGCGCCAGCAGTGTTGGTCAGGGGACCATCAATGAGCAGTTCTTC.

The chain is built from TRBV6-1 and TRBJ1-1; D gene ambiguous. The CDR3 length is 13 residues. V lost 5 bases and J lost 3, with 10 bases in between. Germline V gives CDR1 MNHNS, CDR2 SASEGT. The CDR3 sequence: CASSWYEDTEAFF. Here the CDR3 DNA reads TGTGCCAGCAGTTGGTATGAGGACACTGAAGCTTTCTTT.

CDR3 nucleotides: TGTGCCAGCAGCCGACGGACAGGGTTGGCCGGGGAGCTGTTTTTT. Its translation: CASSRRTGLAGELFF. The chain links TRBV3-1 to TRBJ2-2, with TRBD1 matching over 8 bases. Germline-derived CDR1 and CDR2 are LGHDT and YNNKEL (reference sequence). This CDR3 has 15 residues. V was clipped by 4 bases and J by 6 bases; unmatched bases: 7.

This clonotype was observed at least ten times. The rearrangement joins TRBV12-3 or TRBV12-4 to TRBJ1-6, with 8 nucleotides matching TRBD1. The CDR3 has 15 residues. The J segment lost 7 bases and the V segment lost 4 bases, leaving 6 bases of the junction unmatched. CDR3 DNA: TGTGCCAGCAGTTCCGGACAGGGCGGGAATTCACCCCTCCACTTT. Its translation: CASSSGQGGNSPLHF.

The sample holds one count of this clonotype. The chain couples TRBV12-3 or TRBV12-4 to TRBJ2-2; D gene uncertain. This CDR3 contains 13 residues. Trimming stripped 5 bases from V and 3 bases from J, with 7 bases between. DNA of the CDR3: TGTGCCAGCAGTGTCCCCGACACCGGGGAGCTGTTTTTT. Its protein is CASSVPDTGELFF.

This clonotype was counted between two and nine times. In DNA, the CDR3 is TGCAGTGCTAGTCCGTGGGACAGGGGATCCAATCAGCCCCAGCATTTT. Amino acids: CSASPWDRGSNQPQHF. This chain connects TRBV20-1 to TRBJ1-5; TRBD1 aligns across 10 bases. Germline V gene data show CDR1 as DFQATT and CDR2 as SNEGSKA (reference sequence). CDR3 size: 16 residues. J gave up 3 bases and V 3 bases, and 8 bases lay outside the gene matches.

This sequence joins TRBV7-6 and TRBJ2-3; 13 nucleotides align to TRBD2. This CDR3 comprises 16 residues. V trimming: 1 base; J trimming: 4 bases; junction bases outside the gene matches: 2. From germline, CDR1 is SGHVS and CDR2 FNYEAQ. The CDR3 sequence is CASSLGTSGGSDTQYF. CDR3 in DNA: TGTGCCAGCAGCTTAGGGACTAGCGGGGGCTCAGATACGCAGTATTTT.

The DNA for the CDR3 is TGCAGTGCTAGACCTACCGGGACCAGCAGTTCTGGGACCCAGTACTTC. This codes for CSARPTGTSSSGTQYF. The chain combines TRBV20-1 with TRBJ2-5; either TRBD1 or TRBD2 may fit D (5 bases each). The V end lost 2 bases, the J end lost 7 bases, and 23 bases lay between the germline ends. CDR3 length equals 16 residues. Germline V gives CDR1 DFQATT, CDR2 SNEGSKA (reference sequence).

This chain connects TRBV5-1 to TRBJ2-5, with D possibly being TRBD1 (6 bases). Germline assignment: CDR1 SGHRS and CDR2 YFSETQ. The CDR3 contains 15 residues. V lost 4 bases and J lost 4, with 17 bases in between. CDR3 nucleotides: TGCGCCAGCAGCAGGGCGGGCAGGGGCCTAGAGACCCAGTACTTC. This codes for CASSRAGRGLETQYF.

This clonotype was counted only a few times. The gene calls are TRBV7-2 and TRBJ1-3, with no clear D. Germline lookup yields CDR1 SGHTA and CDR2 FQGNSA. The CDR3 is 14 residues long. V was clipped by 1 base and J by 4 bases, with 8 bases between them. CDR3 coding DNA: TGTGCCAGCAGCTTAGATCTTGGGGGAAACACCATATATTTT. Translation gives CASSLDLGGNTIYF.

The DNA for the CDR3 is TGTGCCAGCAGCAGGAACAGGGGGCGCGAGCAGTACTTC. This translates into CASSRNRGREQYF. The chain combines TRBV12-3 or TRBV12-4 with TRBJ2-7; 9 positions agree with TRBD1. V dropped 6 bases and J dropped 6; count of bases not matched to a gene: 6. This CDR3 has 13 residues.

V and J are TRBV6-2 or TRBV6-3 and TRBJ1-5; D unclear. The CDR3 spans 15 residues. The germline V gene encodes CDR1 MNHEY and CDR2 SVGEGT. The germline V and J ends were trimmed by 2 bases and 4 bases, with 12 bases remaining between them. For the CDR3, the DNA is TGTGCCAGCAGTTACCCAATGGCTGGAAATCAGCCCCAGCATTTT. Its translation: CASSYPMAGNQPQHF.

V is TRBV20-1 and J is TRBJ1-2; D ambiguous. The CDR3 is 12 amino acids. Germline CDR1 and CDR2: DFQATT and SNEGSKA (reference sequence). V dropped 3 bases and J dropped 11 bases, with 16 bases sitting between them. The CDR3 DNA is TGCAGTGCTAGTTCGCCCAAGGGCGAGTACACCTTC. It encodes CSASSPKGEYTF.

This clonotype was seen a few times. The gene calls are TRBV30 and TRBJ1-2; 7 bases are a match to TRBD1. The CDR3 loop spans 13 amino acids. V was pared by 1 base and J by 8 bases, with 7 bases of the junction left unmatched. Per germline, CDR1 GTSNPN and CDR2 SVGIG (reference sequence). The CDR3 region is CAWSARGAWGYTF. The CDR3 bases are TGTGCCTGGAGTGCCAGGGGGGCCTGGGGCTACACCTTC.

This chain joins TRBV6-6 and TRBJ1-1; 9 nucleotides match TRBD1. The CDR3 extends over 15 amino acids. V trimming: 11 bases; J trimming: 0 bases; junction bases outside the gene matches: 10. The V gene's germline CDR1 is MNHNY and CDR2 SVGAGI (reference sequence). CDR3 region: CACTGTGPVNTEAFF. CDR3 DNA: TGTGCCTGCACCGGGACAGGGCCCGTGAACACTGAAGCTTTCTTT.

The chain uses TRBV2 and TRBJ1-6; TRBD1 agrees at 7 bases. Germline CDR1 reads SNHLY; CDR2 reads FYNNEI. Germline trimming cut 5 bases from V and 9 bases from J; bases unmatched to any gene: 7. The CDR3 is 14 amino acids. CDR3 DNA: TGTGCCAGCAGTTACAGGGGATCTGGTTCACCCCTCCACTTT. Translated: CASSYRGSGSPLHF.